The 32 T cell receptor beta chains in this list originate from one sample, sequenced in a study of shared clonotypes between healthy human individuals. TCRdb keeps only in-frame clones here, not all; method: immunoSEQ multiplex PCR. This table has roughly 2.5 million clones, approximately 94% appearing once. The specimen was naive CD4+ T cells sorted from blood. The subset denotes: CD45RA+ positively selected. All receptors come from a man aged 18 to 29 in good health.

This sequence joins TRBV7-6 and TRBJ2-7; perhaps TRBD2 as D (6 bases). Trimming stripped 0 bases from V and 5 bases from J, with 8 bases between. The germline CDR1 and CDR2 sequences are SGHVS and FNYEAQ. This CDR3 is built from 13 residues. The CDR3 loop is CASSLAGGDEQYF. CDR3 DNA: TGTGCCAGCAGCTTAGCGGGGGGAGACGAGCAGTACTTC.

This clone was detected only a few times. This sequence joins TRBV19 and TRBJ1-4, with TRBD1 matching 8 bases. V trimming: 3 bases; J trimming: 11 bases; junction bases outside the gene matches: 11. Looked up from germline, CDR1 is LNHDA and CDR2 is SQIVND (reference sequence). This CDR3 contains 15 residues. The CDR3 DNA is TGTGCCAGTAGTATCGCCTGGACAGGGAATGCTAAACTGTTTTTT. Translation: CASSIAWTGNAKLFF.

Concerning this clone: In the same sample, other DNA sequences code for this CDR3. CDR3 residues: CASSYGPSYEQYF. CDR3 bases: TGTGCCAGCAGTTACGGTCCTTCCTACGAGCAGTACTTC. V usage is TRBV6-6 and J usage is TRBJ2-7; D gene unclear. The germline V and J ends were trimmed by 2 bases and 1 base, with 6 bases remaining between them. The CDR3 covers 13 residues. Germline V gene data show CDR1 as MNHNY and CDR2 as SVGAGI (reference sequence).

This chain links TRBV5-6 with TRBJ2-3, with D hard to call. This CDR3 spans 17 amino acids. Germline V gives CDR1 SGHDT, CDR2 YYEEEE. The germline V and J ends were trimmed by 0 bases and 0 bases, with 14 bases remaining between them. CDR3: CASSLGGSILSTDTQYF. CDR3 in DNA: TGTGCCAGCAGCTTGGGGGGTTCAATTCTTAGCACAGATACGCAGTATTTT.

The rearrangement joins TRBV7-9 to TRBJ2-2, with D tentatively TRBD2 (6 bases). V was cut by 7 bases and J by 1 base, with 13 bases left in between. CDR3 length: 15 amino acids. Per the germline V gene, CDR1 is SEHNR and CDR2 is FQNEAQ (reference sequence). CDR3: CASTGGGVNTGELFF. Here the CDR3 DNA reads TGTGCCAGCACAGGTGGCGGGGTGAACACCGGGGAGCTGTTTTTT.

The chain has TRBV6-5 and TRBJ2-3; 8 nucleotides agree with TRBD2. CDR1 and CDR2 (germline): MNHEY, SVGAGI. J lost 2 bases, V lost 2 bases, and 6 bases had no gene match. The CDR3 contains 16 residues. This CDR3 is CASSYAGGPFTDTQYF. CDR3 sequence (DNA): TGTGCCAGCAGTTACGCGGGGGGACCTTTCACAGATACGCAGTATTTT.

This clone was counted once. This chain joins TRBV28 and TRBJ2-1, with D perhaps matching TRBD2 (6 bases). The CDR3 has 17 amino acids. Trimming shortened V by 6 bases and J by 0 bases, and 18 bases separated the two germline ends. Per the germline V gene, CDR1 is MDHEN and CDR2 is SYDVKM. The CDR3 protein is CASRGGTGLGSYNEQFF. The DNA of the CDR3 is TGTGCCAGCAGAGGAGGGACGGGTCTCGGCTCCTACAATGAGCAGTTCTTC.

The chain links TRBV6-6 to TRBJ1-1, with no clear D. The V end lost 10 bases, the J end lost 0 bases, and 12 bases lay between the germline ends. The germline CDR1 and CDR2 sequences are MNHNY and SVGAGI (reference sequence). The CDR3 has 13 amino acids. The CDR3 sequence: CAITQLVNTEAFF. The CDR3 region has the DNA TGTGCCATCACACAGCTTGTGAACACTGAAGCTTTCTTT.

The chain links TRBV28 to TRBJ1-1, with 7 bases matching TRBD1. V shed 3 bases and J 3 bases; nucleotides not matched to a gene: 4. CDR1 MDHEN and CDR2 SYDVKM come from the germline V gene. The CDR3 has 14 residues. CDR3: CASSFRQGYTEAFF. The CDR3 coding sequence is TGTGCCAGCAGTTTTAGACAGGGATACACTGAAGCTTTCTTT.

The V call is TRBV7-2, the J call TRBJ2-1, with D maybe TRBD1 (5 bases). Germline loops: CDR1 SGHTA, CDR2 FQGNSA. The CDR3 covers 13 residues. Trimming cost V 6 bases and J 6 bases, with 12 bases left between them. CDR3 in amino acids: CASRDNLVNEQFF. The DNA of the CDR3 is TGTGCCAGCAGGGACAACCTGGTCAATGAGCAGTTCTTC.

This clone was recorded a few times. V and J are TRBV27 and TRBJ1-2; D not certain. Deletions cut 5 bases from V and 8 bases from J, with 18 bases between. This CDR3 has 14 residues. CDR1 is MNHEY and CDR2 is SMNVEV in the germline V gene (reference sequence). The DNA of the CDR3 is TGTGCCAGCAGTCAAACTGGGGAAGCGTTGGGCTACACCTTC. Amino acid sequence: CASSQTGEALGYTF.

This rearrangement joins TRBV12-5 to TRBJ1-4; D is uncertain. CDR1 is LGHNT and CDR2 is FRNRAP in the germline V gene. Trimming took off 0 bases at V and 8 bases at J, with 10 bases between the two ends. This CDR3 comprises 14 residues. The CDR3 sequence: CASGLVGFREKLFF. The CDR3 coding sequence is TGTGCTAGTGGTTTGGTAGGGTTCAGGGAAAAACTGTTTTTT.

This clone has only a few counts. The identical CDR3 is also encoded by other nucleotide sequences in the sample. J is TRBJ1-1 and V is TRBV6-5, with D uncertain. This CDR3 comprises 12 residues. The germline V and J ends were trimmed by 8 bases and 1 base, with 8 bases remaining between them. The germline gives CDR1 MNHEY, CDR2 SVGAGI. The chain's CDR3 is CASRRGNTEAFF. The CDR3 coding sequence is TGTGCCAGCCGAAGAGGGAACACTGAAGCTTTCTTT.

The chain couples TRBV14 to TRBJ2-5, with D possibly TRBD2 on 5 matching bases. V lost 1 base to trimming and J lost 4 bases, with 10 bases between them. In germline, CDR1 is SGHDN, CDR2 FVKESK. The CDR3 consists of 14 residues. The CDR3: CASSQVRSGETQYF. The CDR3 DNA is TGTGCCAGCAGCCAAGTCCGCAGCGGAGAGACCCAGTACTTC.

The chain is built from TRBV18 and TRBJ1-1, with no clear D. The CDR3 contains 13 residues. Trimming removed 2 bases at V and 6 bases at J, with 10 bases between. CDR1 and CDR2 (germline): KGHSH, LQKENI. The CDR3 DNA reads TGTGCCAGCTCACCAGGAGGTAACGCTGAAGCTTTCTTT. This encodes CASSPGGNAEAFF.

The chain recombines TRBV13 with TRBJ2-7, with 9 bases fitting TRBD2. Germline V CDR1 and CDR2: PRHDT, FYEKMQ (reference sequence). The CDR3 extends over 15 amino acids. After removal of 5 bases from V and 3 bases from J, the junction contained 8 bases not matched to a gene. DNA of the CDR3: TGTGCCAGCAGCCCGACGGCGGGGGGGGACTACGAGCAGTACTTC. Protein: CASSPTAGGDYEQYF.

The chain carries TRBV5-1 and TRBJ2-7; possible D gene TRBD2, 6 bases. The CDR3 is made up of 14 amino acids. Germline V CDR1 and CDR2: SGHRS, YFSETQ. V lost 2 bases and J 5 bases, leaving 14 bases between the germline ends. The CDR3 nucleotides read TGCGCCAGCAGCTTAACGGGGGTCGACAACGAGCAGTACTTC. Amino acids: CASSLTGVDNEQYF.

The chain couples TRBV5-4 to TRBJ2-6; D may be TRBD2 (5 bases). V shed 4 bases and J shed 6 bases, with 11 bases lying between them. The CDR3 has 14 amino acids. Germline V gives CDR1 SGHNT, CDR2 YYREEE (reference sequence). The CDR3 here is CASSPDLVANVLTF. The CDR3 nucleotides read TGTGCCAGCAGCCCGGACTTGGTGGCCAACGTCCTGACTTTC. Full variable domain (rest looked up from reference TRBV5-4 and TRBJ2-6): ETGVTQSPTHLIKTRGQQVTLRCSSQSGHNTVSWYQQALGQGPQFIFQYYREEENGRGNFPPRFSGLQFPNYSSELNVNALELDDSALYLCASSPDLVANVLTFGAGSRLTVL.

This chain connects TRBV25-1 to TRBJ2-5; D possibly corresponds to TRBD2 (6 bases). Trimming took 7 bases from V and 0 from J, leaving 9 bases between them. This CDR3 comprises 13 residues. In germline, CDR1 is MGHDK, CDR2 SYGVNS. CDR3 in amino acids: CASMGRNQETQYF. The DNA of the CDR3 is TGTGCCAGCATGGGGAGGAACCAAGAGACCCAGTACTTC.

The rearrangement joins TRBV5-5 to TRBJ2-7; TRBD1 might be the D (5 bases). V lost 4 bases and J lost 4, with 12 bases in between. CDR1 and CDR2 from the germline V gene are SGHKS and YYEKEE (reference sequence). This CDR3 contains 13 residues. This chain's CDR3 is CASSRGGVYEQYF. The DNA of the CDR3 is TGTGCCAGCAGCAGGGGTGGGGTTTACGAGCAGTACTTC.

Written as DNA, the CDR3 is TGTGCCAGCTCACCAATCCGGGGGCCTCGGGAGACCCAGTACTTC. Its translation: CASSPIRGPRETQYF. The chain combines TRBV18 with TRBJ2-5; either TRBD1 or TRBD2 may fit D (6 bases each). This CDR3 spans 15 amino acids. Germline values: CDR1 KGHSH, CDR2 LQKENI. V was pared by 2 bases and J by 5 bases, with 15 bases between.

This clone occurred once. The chain combines TRBV10-3 with TRBJ1-5; D perhaps matches TRBD1 (5 bases). The CDR3 sequence is 14 residues long. Trimming took off 8 bases at V and 4 bases at J, with 15 bases between the two ends. CDR1 is ENHRY and CDR2 is SYGVKD in the germline V gene. The DNA of the CDR3 is TGTGCCATCGCCGGGGCAGGGAAGAATCAGCCCCAGCATTTT. It yields the protein CAIAGAGKNQPQHF.

This chain's CDR3 is CASSYALGAETQYF. The CDR3 nucleotides are TGTGCCAGCAGTTACGCCCTAGGGGCAGAGACCCAGTACTTC. J is TRBJ2-5 and V is TRBV6-5; possibly TRBD1 for D (5 bases). The CDR3 loop spans 14 amino acids. Germline V gene data show CDR1 as MNHEY and CDR2 as SVGAGI. Trimming pared 2 bases from V and 4 bases from J, leaving 11 bases between.

V usage is TRBV7-2 and J usage is TRBJ1-1; D is undetermined. V was cut by 5 bases and J by 0 bases, with 13 bases left in between. The germline gives CDR1 SGHTA, CDR2 FQGNSA. The CDR3 extends over 15 amino acids. The CDR3 loop is CASSPPAGMNTEAFF. DNA of the CDR3: TGTGCCAGCAGCCCGCCGGCGGGCATGAACACTGAAGCTTTCTTT. Using reference TRBV7-2 and TRBJ1-1 for the parts outside the CDR3, the full variable domain is GAGVSQSPSNKVTEKGKDVELRCDPISGHTALYWYRQSLGQGLEFLIYFQGNSAPDKSGLPSDRFSAERTGGSVSTLTIQRTQQEDSAVYLCASSPPAGMNTEAFFGQGTRLTVV.

The V call is TRBV6-1, the J call TRBJ2-1; weak D call: TRBD2 (7 bases). The germline V and J ends were trimmed by 10 bases and 10 bases, with 26 bases remaining between them. The CDR3 runs 15 residues. Germline V gene data show CDR1 as MNHNS and CDR2 as SASEGT. CDR3 DNA sequence: TGTGCCATACAGAAGGGGGGGGCCCCTTCGAGGGAGCAGTTCTTC. This encodes CAIQKGGAPSREQFF.

The chain uses TRBV6-5 and TRBJ2-3; the D call may be TRBD1 or TRBD2 (5 bases each). Germline V gene sequence: CDR1 MNHEY, CDR2 SVGAGI. The CDR3 totals 14 residues. V lost 7 bases and J 2 bases, leaving 13 bases between the germline ends. In nucleotides, the CDR3 is TGTGCCAGCACCGAGGGGCGGAACACAGATACGCAGTATTTT. Translating it yields CASTEGRNTDTQYF.

The rearrangement links TRBV6-5 to TRBJ2-4, with D perhaps TRBD1 (5 bases). Trimming pared 5 bases from V and 1 base from J, leaving 9 bases between. This CDR3 has 14 amino acids. Germline V gene data show CDR1 as MNHEY and CDR2 as SVGAGI. CDR3: CASSPTVAKNIQYF. Here the CDR3 DNA reads TGTGCCAGCAGTCCGACAGTGGCCAAAAACATTCAGTACTTC.

The chain has TRBV6-5 and TRBJ2-1, with D possibly being TRBD2 (6 bases). CDR1 is MNHEY and CDR2 is SVGAGI in the germline V gene. CDR3 size: 16 residues. The V and J ends lost 3 bases and 5 bases respectively, with 17 bases between them. The CDR3 region has the DNA TGTGCCAGCAGTTATTACAACCCGGGAGAGAACAATGAGCAGTTCTTC. It codes for CASSYYNPGENNEQFF.

The chain carries TRBV5-1 and TRBJ2-2; TRBD1 aligns across 9 bases. V gave up 2 bases and J gave up 5 bases; unmatched junction bases: 7. From germline, CDR1 is SGHRS and CDR2 YFSETQ. The CDR3 contains 16 residues. The CDR3 protein is CASSLQGALITGELFF. CDR3 sequence (DNA): TGCGCCAGCAGCTTACAGGGGGCGCTGATAACCGGGGAGCTGTTTTTT.

V gene TRBV11-2 combines with J gene TRBJ1-3, with D possibly matching TRBD1 (5 bases). V was cut by 8 bases and J by 0 bases, with 11 bases left in between. In germline, CDR1 is SGHAT, CDR2 FQNNGV. CDR3 size: 14 residues. CDR3 nucleotide sequence: TGTGCCAGCCGGGACGCGAGCTCTGGAAACACCATATATTTT. It codes for CASRDASSGNTIYF.

The chain recombines TRBV30 with TRBJ1-1; D is uncertain. With 1 base removed from V and 3 bases from J, the gap between germline ends came to 21 bases. Germline CDR1 GTSNPN, CDR2 SVGIG (reference sequence). The CDR3 totals 17 residues. The CDR3 DNA reads TGTGCCTGGAGTGACCGAAACTACGGCGTCTATTACACTGAAGCTTTCTTT. Encoded protein: CAWSDRNYGVYYTEAFF.

CDR3 protein: CASSYTSPSNEQFF. In DNA, the CDR3 is TGTGCCAGCAGCTATACTAGCCCCTCCAATGAGCAGTTCTTC. V usage is TRBV7-9 and J usage is TRBJ2-1; possibly TRBD2 for D (6 bases). Per germline, CDR1 SEHNR and CDR2 FQNEAQ (reference sequence). This CDR3 is 14 amino acids long. V was trimmed by 4 bases and J by 6 bases, leaving 13 bases between them.